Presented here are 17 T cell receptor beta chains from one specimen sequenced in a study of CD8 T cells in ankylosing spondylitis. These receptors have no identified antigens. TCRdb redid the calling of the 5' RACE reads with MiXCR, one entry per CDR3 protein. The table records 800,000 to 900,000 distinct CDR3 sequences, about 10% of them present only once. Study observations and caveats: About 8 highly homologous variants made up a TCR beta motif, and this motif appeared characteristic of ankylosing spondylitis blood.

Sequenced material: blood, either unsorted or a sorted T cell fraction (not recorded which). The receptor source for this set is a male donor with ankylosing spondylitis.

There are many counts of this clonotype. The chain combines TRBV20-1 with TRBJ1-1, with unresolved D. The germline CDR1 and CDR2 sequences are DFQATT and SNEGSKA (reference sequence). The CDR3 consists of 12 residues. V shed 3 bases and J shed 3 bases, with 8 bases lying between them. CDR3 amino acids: CSASGLYTEAFF. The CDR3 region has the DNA TGCAGTGCTAGCGGACTGTACACTGAAGCTTTCTTT.

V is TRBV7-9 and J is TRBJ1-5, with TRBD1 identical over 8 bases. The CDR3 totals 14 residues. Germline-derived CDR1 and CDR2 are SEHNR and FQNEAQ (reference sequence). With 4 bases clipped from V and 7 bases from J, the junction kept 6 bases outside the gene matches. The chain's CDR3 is CASSSDRVKQPQHF. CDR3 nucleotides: TGTGCCAGCAGCTCGGACAGGGTTAAACAGCCCCAGCATTTT.

CDR3 sequence: CATSGTGSRYSYEQYF. As DNA, the CDR3 is TGTGCCACCTCTGGGACAGGCAGTCGATATTCCTACGAGCAGTACTTC. The chain carries TRBV2 and TRBJ2-7; the match to TRBD1 covers 8 bases. CDR1 is SNHLY, CDR2 FYNNEI, per germline. The CDR3 runs to 16 residues. The ends lost 10 bases at V and 1 base at J; junction bases unmatched: 15.

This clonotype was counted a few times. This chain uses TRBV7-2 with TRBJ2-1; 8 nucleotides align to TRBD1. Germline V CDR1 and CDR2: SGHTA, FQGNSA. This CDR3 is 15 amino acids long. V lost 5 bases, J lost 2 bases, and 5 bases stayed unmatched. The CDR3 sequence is CASSETGDPYNEQFF. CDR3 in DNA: TGTGCCAGCAGCGAGACAGGGGATCCCTACAATGAGCAGTTCTTC.

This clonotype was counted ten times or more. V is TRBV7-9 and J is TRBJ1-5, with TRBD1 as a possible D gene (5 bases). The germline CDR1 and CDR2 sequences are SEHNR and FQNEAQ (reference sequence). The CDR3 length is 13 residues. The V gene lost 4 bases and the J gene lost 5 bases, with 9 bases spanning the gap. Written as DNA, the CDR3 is TGTGCCAGCAGCTCAGGGCCGGATCAGCCCCAGCATTTT. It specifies CASSSGPDQPQHF. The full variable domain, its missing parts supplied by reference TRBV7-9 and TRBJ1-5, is DTGVSQNPRHKITKRGQNVTFRCDPISEHNRLYWYRQTLGQGPEFLTYFQNEAQLEKSRLLSDRFSAERPKGSFSTLEIQRTEQGDSAMYLCASSSGPDQPQHFGDGTRLSIL.

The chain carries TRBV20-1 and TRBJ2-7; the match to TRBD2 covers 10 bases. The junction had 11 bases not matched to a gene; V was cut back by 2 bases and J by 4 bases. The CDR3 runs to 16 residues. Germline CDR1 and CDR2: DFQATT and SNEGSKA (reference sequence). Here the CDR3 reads CSARPGEREGPYEQYF. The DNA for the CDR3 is TGCAGTGCTAGACCTGGCGAGCGGGAGGGCCCGTACGAGCAGTACTTC.

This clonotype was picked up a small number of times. CDR3 nucleotides: TGTGCCAGCAGCTTACAGTCCCCGCCCCTGGGACAGGTCCTCTCTGGGGCCAACGTCCTGACTTTC. This encodes CASSLQSPPLGQVLSGANVLTF. This chain uses TRBV7-6 with TRBJ2-6; 8 nucleotides agree with TRBD1. Germline V gene lookup returns CDR1 SGHVS and CDR2 FNYEAQ. The V gene end was trimmed by 2 bases and the J gene end by 0 bases; junction bases not matched to a gene: 18. This CDR3 comprises 22 residues.

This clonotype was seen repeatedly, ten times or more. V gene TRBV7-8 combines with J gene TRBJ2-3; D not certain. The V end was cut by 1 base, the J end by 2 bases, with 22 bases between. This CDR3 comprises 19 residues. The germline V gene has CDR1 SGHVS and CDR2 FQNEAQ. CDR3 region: CASSLGFAREPYYTDTQYF. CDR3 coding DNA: TGTGCCAGCAGCTTAGGCTTCGCTAGAGAGCCCTACTACACAGATACGCAGTATTTT.

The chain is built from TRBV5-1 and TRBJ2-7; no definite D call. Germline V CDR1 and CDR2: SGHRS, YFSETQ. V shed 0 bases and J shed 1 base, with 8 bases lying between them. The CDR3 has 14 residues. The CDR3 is CASSLEPQSYEQYF. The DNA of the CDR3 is TGCGCCAGCAGCTTGGAGCCACAGTCCTACGAGCAGTACTTC.

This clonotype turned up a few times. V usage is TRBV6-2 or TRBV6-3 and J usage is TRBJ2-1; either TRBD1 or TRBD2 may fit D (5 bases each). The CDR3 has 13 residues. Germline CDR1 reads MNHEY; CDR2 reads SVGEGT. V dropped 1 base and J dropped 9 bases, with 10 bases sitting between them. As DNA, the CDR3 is TGTGCCAGCAGTTACTACGGTGGGGGTGAGCAGTTCTTC. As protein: CASSYYGGGEQFF.

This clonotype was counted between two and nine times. The CDR3 is CASTQTGRASYNEQFF. CDR3 DNA sequence: TGTGCCAGCACTCAAACGGGCAGGGCCTCCTACAATGAGCAGTTCTTC. This rearrangement joins TRBV28 to TRBJ2-1, with D perhaps matching TRBD1 (5 bases). Looked up from germline, CDR1 is MDHEN and CDR2 is SYDVKM. The ends were cut back, 7 bases at V and 0 bases at J, with 16 bases in the middle. This CDR3 spans 16 amino acids. Supplemented by reference TRBV28 and TRBJ2-1, the full variable domain reads DVKVTQSSRYLVKRTGEKVFLECVQDMDHENMFWYRQDPGLGLRLIYFSYDVKMKEKGDIPEGYSVSREKKERFSLILESASTNQTSMYLCASTQTGRASYNEQFFGPGTRLTVL.

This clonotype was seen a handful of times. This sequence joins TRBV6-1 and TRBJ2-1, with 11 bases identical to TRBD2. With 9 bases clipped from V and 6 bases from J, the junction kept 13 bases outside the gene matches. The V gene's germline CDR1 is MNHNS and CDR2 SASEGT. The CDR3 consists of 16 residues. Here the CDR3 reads CASTGSGRAGGNEQFF. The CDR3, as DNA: TGTGCCAGTACAGGTAGCGGGAGGGCCGGGGGCAATGAGCAGTTCTTC.

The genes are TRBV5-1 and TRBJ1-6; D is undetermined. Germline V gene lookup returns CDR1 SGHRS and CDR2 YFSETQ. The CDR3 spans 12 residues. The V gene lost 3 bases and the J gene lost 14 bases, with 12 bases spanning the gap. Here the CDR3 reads CASSSNLGTLHF. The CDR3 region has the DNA TGCGCCAGCAGCTCCAACTTAGGAACCCTCCACTTT.

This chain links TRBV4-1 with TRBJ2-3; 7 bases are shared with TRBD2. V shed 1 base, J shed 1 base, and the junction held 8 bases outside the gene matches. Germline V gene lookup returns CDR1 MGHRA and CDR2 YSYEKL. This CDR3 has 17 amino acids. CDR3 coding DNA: TGCGCCAGCAGCCAAGTTCGGGGGGTAGGGGGCACAGATACGCAGTATTTT. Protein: CASSQVRGVGGTDTQYF.

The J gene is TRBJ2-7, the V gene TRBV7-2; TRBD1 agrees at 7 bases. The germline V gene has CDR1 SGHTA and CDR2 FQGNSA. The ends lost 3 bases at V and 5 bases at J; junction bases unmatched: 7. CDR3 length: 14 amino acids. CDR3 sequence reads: CASSLTGNLDEQYF. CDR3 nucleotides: TGTGCCAGCAGCTTGACAGGGAATTTGGACGAGCAGTACTTC. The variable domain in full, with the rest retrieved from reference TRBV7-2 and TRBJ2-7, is GAGVSQSPSNKVTEKGKDVELRCDPISGHTALYWYRQSLGQGLEFLIYFQGNSAPDKSGLPSDRFSAERTGGSVSTLTIQRTQQEDSAVYLCASSLTGNLDEQYFGPGTRLTVT.

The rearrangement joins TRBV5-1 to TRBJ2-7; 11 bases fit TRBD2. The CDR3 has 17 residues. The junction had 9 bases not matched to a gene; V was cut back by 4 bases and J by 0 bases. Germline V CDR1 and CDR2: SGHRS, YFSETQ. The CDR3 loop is CASSLRPLAGGSYEQYF. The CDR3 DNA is TGCGCCAGCAGCCTACGACCCCTAGCGGGGGGCTCCTACGAGCAGTACTTC.

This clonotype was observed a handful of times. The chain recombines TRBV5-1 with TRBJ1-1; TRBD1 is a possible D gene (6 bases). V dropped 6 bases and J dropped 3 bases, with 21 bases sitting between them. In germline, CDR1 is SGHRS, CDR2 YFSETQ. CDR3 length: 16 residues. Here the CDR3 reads CASKFRASEGDTEAFF. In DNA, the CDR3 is TGCGCCAGCAAATTTCGGGCTTCCGAGGGGGACACTGAAGCTTTCTTT.